This TCR beta chain was identified in a study of response to subunit inactivated influenza vaccine. General study points: Few additional T cells are recruited per seasonal influenza vaccination, authors suggested.

This clonotype occurred a few times. Its antigen is unknown. Germline CDR1 reads SGHTA; CDR2 reads FQGNSA. This CDR3 contains 14 residues. Trimming left V 5 bases short and J 3 bases short, with 14 bases between. TCRdb reprocessed the RT-PCR reads with MiXCR, giving one entry per CDR3 protein. The sample has roughly 670,000 distinct CDR3 sequences, 13% to 15% seen once. This TCR derives from a man aged 50 to 59 who received an inactivated influenza vaccine. The chain recombines TRBV7-2 with TRBJ2-7; weak D call: TRBD1 (6 bases). This specimen was PBMCs from blood, taken 14 to 15 days before vaccination. For the CDR3, the DNA is TGTGCCAGCAGCGTGACCGGGACAAACTACGAGCAGTACTTC. Its translation is CASSVTGTNYEQYF. Drawing the rest from reference TRBV7-2 and TRBJ2-7, the complete variable domain is GAGVSQSPSNKVTEKGKDVELRCDPISGHTALYWYRQSLGQGLEFLIYFQGNSAPDKSGLPSDRFSAERTGGSVSTLTIQRTQQEDSAVYLCASSVTGTNYEQYFGPGTRLTVT.